This TCR beta chain was retrieved from a study of naive and memory T cell subsets. Two oligonucleotides, mixed equimolar, formed the beta constant-region primer covering TRBC1 and TRBC2. Four rounds of PCR amplified the ligated cDNA using nested alpha and beta constant-region primers plus SP2. TCRdb independently ran MiXCR on the UMI-ligation and nested PCR reads; one entry per CDR3 protein. The repertoire holds 95,000 to 150,000 distinct CDR3 sequences, roughly 36% seen once, with approximately 0.88% in the top ten. CDR1 SGHRS and CDR2 YFSETQ come from the germline V gene. The CDR3 is made up of 15 amino acids. V shed 0 bases and J shed 1 base, with 10 bases lying between them. This clonotype was found a few times. Its antigen is not identified. Study-level results: From naive to CM, EM and EMRA, diversity decreased and Gini increased. In naive cells, over 90% of TCR sequences were seen only once. Each distinct alpha or beta sequence counts as one clonotype.

This TCR came from a human donor in good health. The sample consisted of central memory CD4+ T cells from blood. This chain uses TRBV5-1 with TRBJ1-1; tentative D call: TRBD1 (5 bases). DNA for the CDR3: TGCGCCAGCAGCTTGGTTTGGCAGGGGAACACTGAAGCTTTCTTT. Protein product: CASSLVWQGNTEAFF.